This TCR beta chain stems from a study of B cell selection in AIRE deficiency. The regulatory T cell sort gate was CD4+CD25hiCD127low/negative. Clones were read by immunoSEQ multiplex PCR, and TCRdb kept only the in-frame ones, dropping some. The sample lists 15,000 to 20,000 clones; around 93% were seen once. General study points: CDR3s were shorter in shared Treg sequences, reflecting few non-templated nucleotide insertions. Roughly 31% of healthy-donor shared Treg TCRbeta sequences appeared in patient Tconv cells.

The CDR3 has 11 residues. J lost 11 bases, V lost 5 bases, and 3 bases had no gene match. CDR1 is KGHSH and CDR2 is LQKENI in the germline V gene. As for this clone: What it binds is not known.

This rearrangement joins TRBV18 to TRBJ1-1; 9 bases agree with TRBD1. Sequencing was carried out using CD4+CD25+ Tregs sorted from PBMCs. The receptor was derived from a human donor in good health. This CDR3 is CASSGGQGAFF. DNA for the CDR3: TGTGCCAGCTCAGGCGGACAGGGGGCTTTCTTT.